This entry lists 32 T cell receptor beta chains sequenced from one sample in a study of cytomegalovirus exposure and HLA in healthy donors. PCR primers comprised 60 Vbeta and 13 Jbeta primers. Clones were sequenced by immunoSEQ multiplex PCR, and TCRdb holds only the in-frame ones, with some missing. The repertoire table contains 65,000 to 85,000 clones. The sequenced material came from PBMCs. The receptors here all came from a woman aged 55-69 years in good health and CMV-seronegative.

The CDR3 sequence: CSVTNLAGGRDTQYF. In nucleotides, the CDR3 is TGCAGCGTCACGAACCTAGCGGGAGGTAGAGATACGCAGTATTTT. This chain joins TRBV29-1 and TRBJ2-3, with 11 positions matching TRBD2. Trimming removed 6 bases from V and 5 bases from J; junction bases left unmatched: 10. This CDR3 region has 15 residues. From germline, CDR1 is SQVTM and CDR2 ANQGSEA.

The chain carries TRBV19 and TRBJ2-1; D gene unclear. This CDR3 contains 16 residues. Between the trimmed V and J ends, which lost 5 bases and 7 bases, there was a span of 21 bases. Looked up from germline, CDR1 is LNHDA and CDR2 is SQIVND (reference sequence). This CDR3 reads CASSPSHQPAQNEQFF. In DNA form, the CDR3 reads TGTGCCAGTAGTCCATCCCATCAACCCGCGCAAAATGAGCAGTTCTTC.

This chain uses TRBV6-6 with TRBJ1-2; 8 nucleotides agree with TRBD1. The germline gives CDR1 MNHNY, CDR2 SVGAGI (reference sequence). CDR3 size: 14 residues. Trimming at V came to 6 bases and at J to 5 bases, leaving 8 bases not matched to a gene. This CDR3 reads CASRQGGAGYGYTF. Here the CDR3 DNA reads TGTGCCAGCAGACAGGGGGGGGCAGGGTATGGCTACACCTTC.

The rearrangement links TRBV5-1 to TRBJ2-1; tentatively, D is TRBD2 (5 bases). This CDR3 region has 14 residues. Germline V gives CDR1 SGHRS, CDR2 YFSETQ. Deletions cut 7 bases from V and 2 bases from J, with 13 bases between. CDR3 sequence: CASGSGLTYNEQFF. The CDR3 bases are TGCGCCAGCGGCAGCGGACTGACCTACAATGAGCAGTTCTTC.

The genes are TRBV28 and TRBJ1-1, with D uncertain. In germline, CDR1 is MDHEN, CDR2 SYDVKM. V was clipped by 5 bases and J by 6 bases, with 13 bases between them. The CDR3 spans 13 residues. CDR3 DNA sequence: TGTGCCAGCAGTACCCCGGGTAGCGCTGAAGCTTTCTTT. As protein: CASSTPGSAEAFF. Looking up the rest from reference TRBV28 and TRBJ1-1 gives the full variable domain: DVKVTQSSRYLVKRTGEKVFLECVQDMDHENMFWYRQDPGLGLRLIYFSYDVKMKEKGDIPEGYSVSREKKERFSLILESASTNQTSMYLCASSTPGSAEAFFGQGTRLTVV.

The rearrangement joins TRBV4-2 to TRBJ2-3, with TRBD2 matching 10 bases. The ends lost 0 bases at V and 6 bases at J; junction bases unmatched: 9. CDR3 length equals 17 residues. CDR1 and CDR2 (germline): LGHNA, YNFKEQ. CDR3 nucleotides: TGTGCCAGCAGCCAAGAAGGCCAGCGGGAGGGCGGGGATACGCAGTATTTT. Amino acids: CASSQEGQREGGDTQYF.

The CDR3 region has the DNA TGCGCCAGCAGCTTGTCGGGAGTCACTGAAGCTTTCTTT. It translates to CASSLSGVTEAFF. V gene TRBV5-1 combines with J gene TRBJ1-1, with D hard to call. The V end lost 1 base, the J end lost 4 bases, and 8 bases lay between the germline ends. CDR1 and CDR2 (germline): SGHRS, YFSETQ. The CDR3 runs 13 residues.

CDR3 coding DNA: TGTGCCAGCTCACCGGGTAGCGGGAGATGGAATGAGCAGTTCTTC. As protein: CASSPGSGRWNEQFF. J is TRBJ2-1 and V is TRBV18; TRBD2 aligns across 9 bases. With V trimmed by 3 bases and J by 7 bases, 7 bases remained unmatched. The CDR3 is 15 amino acids. Per the germline V gene, CDR1 is KGHSH and CDR2 is LQKENI. The full variable domain, its missing parts supplied by reference TRBV18 and TRBJ2-1, is NAGVMQNPRHLVRRRGQEARLRCSPMKGHSHVYWYRQLPEEGLKFMVYLQKENIIDESGMPKERFSAEFPKEGPSILRIQQVVRGDSAAYFCASSPGSGRWNEQFFGPGTRLTVL.

The chain joins TRBV5-1 to TRBJ2-7; 8 bases are shared with TRBD2. The CDR3 has 20 residues. The trim removed 2 bases at V and 6 bases at J, leaving 25 bases unmatched. Germline CDR1 SGHRS, CDR2 YFSETQ. In DNA form, the CDR3 reads TGCGCCAGCAGCTTCTTCTCCCCACCCATAGATAGCGGGGAGGCCTGCGAGCAGTACTTC. This gives the protein CASSFFSPPIDSGEACEQYF.

The J gene is TRBJ1-1, the V gene TRBV11-2; 9 bases map to TRBD1. In germline, CDR1 is SGHAT, CDR2 FQNNGV. J lost 5 bases, V lost 1 base, and 5 bases had no gene match. The CDR3 has 15 residues. The CDR3 sequence: CASSLVGTGSTEAFF. The CDR3 DNA follows: TGTGCCAGCAGCTTAGTTGGGACAGGGTCGACTGAAGCTTTCTTT.

This chain connects TRBV21-1 to TRBJ2-1; the D segment call TRBD2 is taken from the table without a DNA check. TRBV21-1 is a pseudogene locus. CDR3 size: 10 residues. CDR3 in amino acids: CASPLYEQFF. In DNA form, the CDR3 reads TGTGCCTCTCCCTTGTATGAGCAGTTCTTC.

The V gene is TRBV27, the J gene TRBJ1-2; 7 bases line up with TRBD1. J lost 3 bases, V lost 1 base, and 8 bases had no gene match. The CDR3 has 16 residues. Per the germline V gene, CDR1 is MNHEY and CDR2 is SMNVEV (reference sequence). CDR3 protein: CASSLYPTGTYYGYTF. DNA for the CDR3: TGTGCCAGCAGTTTATACCCGACAGGGACCTACTATGGCTACACCTTC.

The chain has TRBV11-3 and TRBJ2-3; weak D call: TRBD2 (5 bases). The CDR3 contains 13 residues. The V and J ends lost 0 bases and 9 bases respectively, with 10 bases between them. CDR1 SGHNT and CDR2 YENEEA come from the germline V gene. The CDR3 bases are TGTGCCAGCAGCTTAGATCCGACTACGACGCAGTATTTT. This sequence encodes CASSLDPTTTQYF.

This rearrangement joins TRBV2 to TRBJ2-5, with 15 nucleotides matching TRBD2. CDR1 and CDR2 (germline): SNHLY, FYNNEI. The CDR3 runs to 15 residues. With 6 bases clipped from V and 5 bases from J, the junction kept 4 bases outside the gene matches. CDR3 nucleotide sequence: TGTGCCAGCAGCGCCGGGACTAGCGGGAGGGAGACCCAGTACTTC. It specifies CASSAGTSGRETQYF.

The chain uses TRBV11-2 and TRBJ2-7; tentatively, D is TRBD2 (5 bases). Germline V gene data show CDR1 as SGHAT and CDR2 as FQNNGV. Trimming took off 2 bases at V and 6 bases at J, with 11 bases between the two ends. The CDR3 extends over 13 amino acids. CDR3 nucleotide sequence: TGTGCCAGCAGCTTAATGGTGGGAGCCGAGCAGTACTTC. Protein product: CASSLMVGAEQYF.

The CDR3 bases are TGTGCCAGCAGCTCCTGGGATGGGGGAGGGAACGAGCAGTACTTC. The encoded protein is CASSSWDGGGNEQYF. This chain links TRBV6-6 with TRBJ2-7, with TRBD2 identical over 7 bases. CDR1 MNHNY and CDR2 SVGAGI come from the germline V gene (reference sequence). With V trimmed by 6 bases and J by 5 bases, 13 bases remained unmatched. This CDR3 has 15 residues.

The V call is TRBV5-6, the J call TRBJ1-6; D is perhaps TRBD1 (6 bases). Trimming took off 1 base at V and 5 bases at J, with 10 bases between the two ends. Germline V lookup: CDR1 SGHDT, CDR2 YYEEEE. The CDR3 spans 15 residues. This CDR3 reads CASSLTGKDNSPLHF. CDR3 bases: TGTGCCAGCAGCTTGACAGGGAAAGATAATTCACCCCTCCACTTT. The full variable domain, with the rest looked up from reference TRBV5-6 and TRBJ1-6, is DAGVTQSPTHLIKTRGQQVTLRCSPKSGHDTVSWYQQALGQGPQFIFQYYEEEERQRGNFPDRFSGHQFPNYSSELNVNALLLGDSALYLCASSLTGKDNSPLHFGNGTRLTVT.

The chain uses TRBV7-9 and TRBJ2-7; TRBD1 might be the D (5 bases). The germline gives CDR1 SEHNR, CDR2 FQNEAQ (reference sequence). The CDR3 has 13 residues. V lost 1 base, J lost 9 bases, and 13 bases lay in between. CDR3 in DNA: TGTGCCAGCAGCTTAGTTGGCAGCCAGGGGCAGTACTTC. Translating gives CASSLVGSQGQYF.

The V call is TRBV25-1, the J call TRBJ2-3, with D perhaps TRBD1 (7 bases). With 10 bases removed from V and 9 bases from J, the gap between germline ends came to 26 bases. Looked up from germline, CDR1 is MGHDK and CDR2 is SYGVNS. The CDR3 runs to 15 residues. The CDR3 bases are TGTGCCACCACCCCGGGACAGTCCGCGGGAAGCACGCAGTATTTT. It yields the protein CATTPGQSAGSTQYF.

J is TRBJ1-1 and V is TRBV9; D is uncertain. In germline, CDR1 is SGDLS, CDR2 YYNGEE. This CDR3 has 12 residues. V gave up 7 bases and J gave up 0 bases, with 7 bases separating them. CDR3 in amino acids: CASERLNTEAFF. The CDR3 bases are TGTGCCAGCGAGCGGCTGAACACTGAAGCTTTCTTT. Full variable domain (rest looked up from reference TRBV9 and TRBJ1-1): DSGVTQTPKHLITATGQRVTLRCSPRSGDLSVYWYQQSLDQGLQFLIQYYNGEERAKGNILERFSAQQFPDLHSELNLSSLELGDSALYFCASERLNTEAFFGQGTRLTVV.

The chain combines TRBV5-6 with TRBJ2-5; TRBD1 matches 8 bases. The CDR3 loop spans 16 amino acids. Per germline, CDR1 SGHDT and CDR2 YYEEEE. V shed 4 bases and J 1 base; nucleotides not matched to a gene: 9. The CDR3 loop reads CASSAPPGQAQETQYF. The CDR3 nucleotides read TGTGCCAGCAGCGCCCCACCGGGACAGGCCCAAGAGACCCAGTACTTC.

V usage is TRBV28 and J usage is TRBJ2-7; 7 positions match TRBD1. Germline loops: CDR1 MDHEN, CDR2 SYDVKM. V trimming: 6 bases; J trimming: 0 bases; junction bases outside the gene matches: 5. The CDR3 runs 14 residues. CDR3 sequence reads: CASSVDRSSYEQYF. Here the CDR3 DNA reads TGTGCCAGCAGCGTGGACAGGAGCTCCTACGAGCAGTACTTC. Full variable domain (outside the CDR3, taken from reference TRBV28 and TRBJ2-7): DVKVTQSSRYLVKRTGEKVFLECVQDMDHENMFWYRQDPGLGLRLIYFSYDVKMKEKGDIPEGYSVSREKKERFSLILESASTNQTSMYLCASSVDRSSYEQYFGPGTRLTVT.

V is TRBV10-1 and J is TRBJ2-7, with D perhaps TRBD2 (5 bases). V was pared by 2 bases and J by 4 bases, with 15 bases between. Germline V gene sequence: CDR1 WNHNN, CDR2 SYGVQD (reference sequence). The CDR3 covers 15 residues. The CDR3 reads CASSEHGDYKYEQYF. The CDR3 DNA reads as TGCGCCAGCAGTGAGCATGGTGACTACAAATACGAGCAGTACTTC.

The chain links TRBV9 to TRBJ2-1; D is perhaps TRBD2 (6 bases). Germline V gives CDR1 SGDLS, CDR2 YYNGEE. The V end was cut by 0 bases, the J end by 9 bases, with 16 bases between. The CDR3 totals 15 residues. CDR3: CASSVVGGGRSEQFF. The CDR3 DNA reads as TGTGCCAGCAGCGTAGTGGGGGGAGGACGTAGTGAGCAGTTCTTC. The whole variable domain, filled in from reference TRBV9 and TRBJ2-1, reads DSGVTQTPKHLITATGQRVTLRCSPRSGDLSVYWYQQSLDQGLQFLIQYYNGEERAKGNILERFSAQQFPDLHSELNLSSLELGDSALYFCASSVVGGGRSEQFFGPGTRLTVL.

V usage is TRBV6-4 and J usage is TRBJ1-4; the D is unclear. The CDR3 loop spans 14 amino acids. Germline V lookup: CDR1 MRHNA, CDR2 SNTAGT. Trimming took off 2 bases at V and 8 bases at J, with 12 bases between the two ends. CDR3 sequence reads: CASSDRRAGEKLFF. CDR3 nucleotides: TGTGCCAGCAGTGACCGGAGGGCCGGCGAAAAACTGTTTTTT.

CDR3 amino acids: CASTKGQLTDTQYF. CDR3 sequence (DNA): TGTGCCAGCACCAAGGGACAGCTCACAGATACGCAGTATTTT. This chain uses TRBV6-5 with TRBJ2-3; 7 nucleotides align to TRBD1. The length of the CDR3 is 14 residues. The junction had 6 bases not matched to a gene; V was cut back by 7 bases and J by 2 bases. Germline-derived CDR1 and CDR2 are MNHEY and SVGAGI.

V usage is TRBV5-1 and J usage is TRBJ1-1; 8 bases map to TRBD1. From germline, CDR1 is SGHRS and CDR2 YFSETQ. V trimming: 0 bases; J trimming: 1 base; junction bases outside the gene matches: 8. CDR3 size: 17 residues. The CDR3 nucleotides are TGCGCCAGCAGCTTGGCCCTTACCGGGACAGGGAACACTGAAGCTTTCTTT. It translates to CASSLALTGTGNTEAFF.

The V and J genes are TRBV7-2 and TRBJ1-3; 8 bases are a match to TRBD1. The CDR3 length is 15 residues. J gave up 0 bases and V 5 bases, and 3 bases lay outside the gene matches. Germline lookup yields CDR1 SGHTA and CDR2 FQGNSA. As DNA, the CDR3 is TGTGCCAGCAGCCAAGACAGGGGCTCTGGAAACACCATATATTTT. The encoded protein is CASSQDRGSGNTIYF. The entire variable domain, with the rest obtained from reference TRBV7-2 and TRBJ1-3, is as follows: GAGVSQSPSNKVTEKGKDVELRCDPISGHTALYWYRQSLGQGLEFLIYFQGNSAPDKSGLPSDRFSAERTGGSVSTLTIQRTQQEDSAVYLCASSQDRGSGNTIYFGEGSWLTVV.

The gene calls are TRBV27 and TRBJ2-2; the D is unclear. Trimming shortened V by 3 bases and J by 6 bases, and 5 bases separated the two germline ends. CDR1 and CDR2 (germline): MNHEY, SMNVEV (reference sequence). The CDR3 is 12 amino acids. The CDR3 nucleotides read TGTGCCAGCAGTTTGTCCGCCGGGGAGCTGTTTTTT. This gives the protein CASSLSAGELFF.

CDR3 in amino acids: CASSAGHYSNQPQHF. The CDR3 region has the DNA TGTGCCAGTAGTGCCGGACATTATAGCAATCAGCCCCAGCATTTT. This chain uses TRBV19 with TRBJ1-5, with a possible D match to TRBD1 (5 bases). This CDR3 spans 15 amino acids. Trimming left V 5 bases short and J 0 bases short, with 11 bases between. Germline-derived CDR1 and CDR2 are LNHDA and SQIVND (reference sequence). The complete variable domain, with remaining parts taken from reference TRBV19 and TRBJ1-5, reads DGGITQSPKYLFRKEGQNVTLSCEQNLNHDAMYWYRQDPGQGLRLIYYSQIVNDFQKGDIAEGYSVSREKKESFPLTVTSAQKNPTAFYLCASSAGHYSNQPQHFGDGTRLSIL.

This chain connects TRBV6-5 to TRBJ1-4; tentative D call: TRBD1 (5 bases). This CDR3 has 15 residues. Trimming left V 0 bases short and J 8 bases short, with 13 bases between. Germline loops: CDR1 MNHEY, CDR2 SVGAGI. The CDR3 DNA sequence: TGTGCCAGCAGTTACTCAGTTGGCGGGGGGGAAAAACTGTTTTTT. This gives the protein CASSYSVGGGEKLFF.

The gene calls are TRBV28 and TRBJ2-4, with TRBD2 matching over 7 bases. Germline V lookup: CDR1 MDHEN, CDR2 SYDVKM. V shed 1 base and J 3 bases; nucleotides not matched to a gene: 12. The CDR3 has 18 residues. CDR3 residues: CASSLFSTSVSVKNIQYF. DNA for the CDR3: TGTGCCAGCAGTTTATTTTCCACTAGCGTTTCCGTCAAAAACATTCAGTACTTC.